Listed here are 18 T cell receptor beta chains from one sample, sequenced in a study of neurological immune-mediated disorders. TCRdb itself ran the 5' RACE reads through MiXCR, one entry per CDR3 protein. The repertoire holds about 82,000 distinct CDR3 sequences, with roughly 2.6% as singletons. The sequencing input was PBMCs. These receptors were obtained from a woman aged 30 to 39 with multiple sclerosis.

At least ten counts were recorded for this clonotype. The chain employs TRBV9 and TRBJ2-1, with 9 positions matching TRBD2. This CDR3 spans 18 amino acids. Germline assignment: CDR1 SGDLS and CDR2 YYNGEE. J gave up 7 bases and V 2 bases, and 16 bases lay outside the gene matches. CDR3 sequence reads: CASSVGGSSGSVGNEQFF. The CDR3 DNA is TGTGCCAGCAGCGTGGGGGGGAGTAGCGGGAGTGTGGGGAATGAGCAGTTCTTC.

This clonotype was seen repeatedly, ten times or more. The gene calls are TRBV3-1 and TRBJ2-1, with D uncertain. V was clipped by 3 bases and J by 10 bases, with 13 bases between them. The CDR3 spans 13 residues. Germline CDR1 reads LGHDT; CDR2 reads YNNKEL (reference sequence). As DNA, the CDR3 is TGTGCCAGCAGCCAGTCAGGTGGGGTAGAGCAGTTCTTC. Protein product: CASSQSGGVEQFF.

This clonotype appeared many times. The chain uses TRBV5-1 and TRBJ1-2, with D maybe TRBD1 (5 bases). V was cut by 4 bases and J by 8 bases, with 15 bases left in between. Germline V gene data show CDR1 as SGHRS and CDR2 as YFSETQ. CDR3 length: 13 amino acids. As DNA, the CDR3 is TGCGCCAGCAGCCGCCAAGGGGAGGACGGCTACACCTTC. Translation gives CASSRQGEDGYTF.

This clonotype was recorded many times. This rearrangement joins TRBV20-1 to TRBJ2-3; tentative D call: TRBD2 (5 bases). The V end was cut by 0 bases, the J end by 0 bases, with 10 bases between. The CDR3 extends over 15 amino acids. Germline values: CDR1 DFQATT, CDR2 SNEGSKA (reference sequence). This CDR3 reads CSARELGSSTDTQYF. The CDR3 DNA is TGCAGTGCTAGAGAACTAGGAAGCAGCACAGATACGCAGTATTTT.

This clonotype was seen repeatedly, ten times or more. The V call is TRBV5-1, the J call TRBJ1-1; 7 positions agree with TRBD1. The J segment lost 4 bases and the V segment lost 2 bases, leaving 5 bases of the junction unmatched. This CDR3 has 14 residues. In germline, CDR1 is SGHRS, CDR2 YFSETQ. DNA of the CDR3: TGCGCCAGCAGCTTAGGGGGCTCGAGCACTGAAGCTTTCTTT. Its protein product is CASSLGGSSTEAFF.

This clonotype was observed many times. Relative to the germline gene, one junction end is altered; a read error may explain this. The V and J genes are TRBV20-1 and TRBJ1-2, with TRBD1 identical over 8 bases. The germline V gene encodes CDR1 DFQATT and CDR2 SNEGSKA (reference sequence). This CDR3 has 10 amino acids. The CDR3 spells CSASHQGADF. CDR3 coding DNA: TGCAGTGCTAGTCATCAGGGGGCCGACTTC.

This clonotype came up many times. The chain has TRBV29-1 and TRBJ2-1; 10 bases agree with TRBD2. With 2 bases clipped from V and 5 bases from J, the junction kept 6 bases outside the gene matches. The CDR3 is 15 residues long. Per the germline V gene, CDR1 is SQVTM and CDR2 is ANQGSEA. The CDR3 here is CSVERASGGHNEQFF. CDR3 nucleotide sequence: TGCAGCGTTGAAAGGGCTAGCGGGGGCCACAATGAGCAGTTCTTC.

Ten or more counts support this clonotype. The chain couples TRBV25-1 to TRBJ1-5; D gene uncertain. Deletions cut 3 bases from V and 0 bases from J, with 9 bases between. Germline V gene data show CDR1 as MGHDK and CDR2 as SYGVNS. CDR3 length: 15 residues. CDR3 nucleotide sequence: TGTGCCAGCAGTGAGACCGGGCTTAGCAATCAGCCCCAGCATTTT. Its protein is CASSETGLSNQPQHF.

The sample holds many counts of this clonotype. The chain links TRBV5-1 to TRBJ2-3; 11 bases fit TRBD2. The CDR3 runs to 16 residues. V gave up 0 bases and J gave up 7 bases; unmatched junction bases: 7. Germline V gene lookup returns CDR1 SGHRS and CDR2 YFSETQ. CDR3 amino acids: CASSLDGTSGFYTQYF. CDR3 DNA sequence: TGCGCCAGCAGCTTGGATGGGACTAGCGGATTTTATACGCAGTATTTT.

This clonotype was seen repeatedly, ten times or more. Relative to the germline gene, one junction end is altered; a read error may explain this. The chain carries TRBV20-1 and TRBJ1-2, with a possible D match to TRBD1 (5 bases). In germline, CDR1 is DFQATT, CDR2 SNEGSKA (reference sequence). The CDR3 length is 14 residues. CDR3 sequence: CSAGKGVLNNGYTF. The CDR3 DNA reads as TGCAGTGCTGGAAAAGGGGTCCTTAACAATGGCTACACCTTC.

With respect to this clonotype: The conserved phenylalanine or tryptophan is not found at the CDR3 terminus, so this likely reflects a read error. The V call is TRBV20-1, the J call TRBJ1-2; D is possibly TRBD1 (5 bases). This CDR3 has 13 residues. The germline V gene encodes CDR1 DFQATT and CDR2 SNEGSKA (reference sequence). V lost 2 bases and J lost 4, with 11 bases in between. CDR3 DNA: TGCAGTGCTAGACGGGGGGAGTCCTATGGCTACACCAAC. Encoded protein: CSARRGESYGYTN.

This clonotype was seen many times. The rearrangement joins TRBV5-1 to TRBJ2-1, with 7 bases aligning to TRBD2. Germline-derived CDR1 and CDR2 are SGHRS and YFSETQ. The CDR3 is 15 amino acids. With 0 bases clipped from V and 7 bases from J, the junction kept 7 bases outside the gene matches. The CDR3 DNA reads as TGCGCCAGCAGCTTGGCGGGTAGCGGGCTAAATGAGCAGTTCTTC. Translating gives CASSLAGSGLNEQFF.

This clonotype was counted ten times or more. The rearrangement joins TRBV2 to TRBJ2-7, with TRBD1 matching over 7 bases. The CDR3 loop spans 14 amino acids. V lost 11 bases, J lost 5 bases, and 15 bases stayed unmatched. In germline, CDR1 is SNHLY, CDR2 FYNNEI. CDR3 in amino acids: CAGSDLRDSHEQYF. For the CDR3, the DNA is TGTGCCGGTTCCGACCTGAGGGACAGCCACGAGCAGTACTTC.

This clonotype has at least ten counts. V usage is TRBV20-1 and J usage is TRBJ2-2; no clear D gene. CDR3 length equals 11 residues. Deletions cut 0 bases from V and 9 bases from J, with 5 bases between. CDR1 and CDR2 from the germline V gene are DFQATT and SNEGSKA (reference sequence). CDR3 sequence (DNA): TGCAGTGCTAGAGATAGTTGGGAGCTGTTTTTT. Translating gives CSARDSWELFF.

This clonotype was seen ten or more times. The chain links TRBV6-2 or TRBV6-3 to TRBJ2-1, with a weak D call TRBD2 (6 bases). Trimming pared 2 bases from V and 3 bases from J, leaving 20 bases between. The CDR3 consists of 18 residues. Germline V gene lookup returns CDR1 MNHEY and CDR2 SVGEGT. The CDR3 protein is CASSYPPRVAVDYNEQFF. The DNA of the CDR3 is TGTGCCAGCAGTTACCCCCCAAGGGTAGCGGTGGACTACAATGAGCAGTTCTTC.

This clonotype was observed many times. This sequence joins TRBV7-6 and TRBJ2-7; 8 bases map to TRBD2. J gave up 1 base and V 3 bases, and 5 bases lay outside the gene matches. The CDR3 has 15 residues. Germline loops: CDR1 SGHVS, CDR2 FNYEAQ. The chain's CDR3 is CASSFSRGGSYEQYF. The CDR3, as DNA: TGTGCCAGCAGCTTTAGTCGGGGGGGTTCCTACGAGCAGTACTTC.

Ten or more counts support this clonotype. The genes are TRBV5-5 and TRBJ2-2, with D perhaps TRBD2 (5 bases). The CDR3 sequence is 13 residues long. V lost 0 bases and J lost 6, with 6 bases in between. CDR1 and CDR2 from the germline V gene are SGHKS and YYEKEE (reference sequence). The CDR3 sequence is CASSLGRAGELFF. DNA of the CDR3: TGTGCCAGCAGCTTGGGGCGGGCCGGGGAGCTGTTTTTT.

This clonotype was found many times. This chain joins TRBV5-6 and TRBJ2-1; 9 positions agree with TRBD2. CDR1 and CDR2 from the germline V gene are SGHDT and YYEEEE. V gave up 5 bases and J gave up 6 bases; unmatched junction bases: 6. The CDR3 loop spans 14 amino acids. In DNA form, the CDR3 reads TGTGCCAGCAGTGGGGGACTAGCCGTCAATGAGCAGTTCTTC. This codes for CASSGGLAVNEQFF.